The 18 T cell receptor beta chains below come from one sample, sequenced in a study of T-cell reconstitution after alpha-beta-depleted transplantation in children. Unique molecular identifiers tagged the TCRbeta library. TCRdb reprocessed the PCR reads via MiXCR and lists one record per CDR3 protein. In the table there are about 270,000 distinct CDR3 sequences, around 9.6% of which are singletons. The sequencing here drew on PBMCs from the stem cell graft donor, taken from the stem cell graft. The receptors stem from a human donor who donated a stem cell graft to a child with SCID.

This clonotype was seen only a few times. V is TRBV5-1 and J is TRBJ2-7; D may be TRBD2 (5 bases). V was clipped by 0 bases and J by 3 bases, with 13 bases between them. Per the germline V gene, CDR1 is SGHRS and CDR2 is YFSETQ. This CDR3 contains 15 residues. In DNA, the CDR3 is TGCGCCAGCAGCTTGGGGGAGAACACCAACTACGAGCAGTACTTC. Amino acids: CASSLGENTNYEQYF. Full variable domain (outside the CDR3, taken from reference TRBV5-1 and TRBJ2-7): KAGVTQTPRYLIKTRGQQVTLSCSPISGHRSVSWYQQTPGQGLQFLFEYFSETQRNKGNFPGRFSGRQFSNSRSEMNVSTLELGDSALYLCASSLGENTNYEQYFGPGTRLTVT.

There are many counts of this clonotype. The rearrangement links TRBV7-8 to TRBJ2-2; D is undetermined. CDR1 and CDR2 from the germline V gene are SGHVS and FQNEAQ. Trimming removed 5 bases at V and 7 bases at J, with 11 bases between. The CDR3 contains 13 residues. CDR3 protein: CASSPVLGGELFF. In DNA, the CDR3 is TGTGCCAGCAGCCCAGTTTTGGGCGGGGAGCTGTTTTTT.

The rearrangement uses TRBV20-1 and TRBJ2-7; 9 bases line up with TRBD1. There are 13 residues in the CDR3. The germline CDR1 and CDR2 sequences are DFQATT and SNEGSKA (reference sequence). The junction had 5 bases not matched to a gene; V was cut back by 6 bases and J by 2 bases. In DNA form, the CDR3 reads TGCAGTGCCAAACAGGGGGCCCCCTACGAGCAGTACTTC. Translating it yields CSAKQGAPYEQYF.

This clonotype was counted between two and nine times. The chain couples TRBV19 to TRBJ2-7; no clear D gene. CDR1 and CDR2 (germline): LNHDA, SQIVND (reference sequence). V lost 1 base to trimming and J lost 2 bases, with 6 bases between them. This CDR3 contains 13 residues. The CDR3: CASSIAVTYEQYF. The CDR3 region has the DNA TGTGCCAGTAGTATAGCAGTTACCTACGAGCAGTACTTC.

The table lists this clonotype with many counts. V is TRBV5-1 and J is TRBJ2-7, with D possibly being TRBD1 (6 bases). Trimming shortened V by 0 bases and J by 1 base, and 14 bases separated the two germline ends. From germline, CDR1 is SGHRS and CDR2 YFSETQ. CDR3 length: 16 amino acids. CDR3 protein: CASSLGQADLSYEQYF. Here the CDR3 DNA reads TGCGCCAGCAGCTTGGGACAGGCCGACCTTTCCTACGAGCAGTACTTC.

The CDR3 bases are TGCGCCAGCAGCGTAACTAGCGGGGCATATTACGAGCAGTACTTC. This sequence encodes CASSVTSGAYYEQYF. V is TRBV5-1 and J is TRBJ2-7; the match to TRBD2 covers 10 bases. Unmatched junction bases numbered 8, after V lost 4 bases and J lost 4 bases. The CDR3 loop spans 15 amino acids. Germline-derived CDR1 and CDR2 are SGHRS and YFSETQ.

The V call is TRBV7-3, the J call TRBJ2-7, with TRBD1 identical over 8 bases. Trimming cost V 4 bases and J 3 bases; bases outside gene matches: 11. This CDR3 spans 16 amino acids. Germline V gene sequence: CDR1 SGHTA, CDR2 FQGTGA. CDR3 amino acids: CASSSTPGTGVYEQYF. Written as DNA, the CDR3 is TGTGCCAGCAGCTCGACCCCCGGGACAGGAGTCTACGAGCAGTACTTC.

This clonotype has just a few counts. The chain is built from TRBV7-2 and TRBJ2-5; D remains ambiguous. In germline, CDR1 is SGHTA, CDR2 FQGNSA. The V end lost 1 base, the J end lost 2 bases, and 11 bases lay between the germline ends. This CDR3 is built from 15 residues. In DNA, the CDR3 is TGTGCCAGCAGCTTAGACGTGATGAGACAAGAGACCCAGTACTTC. Protein sequence: CASSLDVMRQETQYF.

The chain links TRBV5-6 to TRBJ2-7; D uncertain. CDR1 and CDR2 (germline): SGHDT, YYEEEE. CDR3 length: 15 residues. The V end lost 2 bases, the J end lost 7 bases, and 19 bases lay between the germline ends. The CDR3 bases are TGTGCCAGCAGCTTCGAAACGGCCCTACGAGAAGAGCAGTACTTC. This encodes CASSFETALREEQYF.

Of note for this clonotype: A read error may produce the germline difference seen at one junction end. The genes are TRBV6-5 and TRBJ2-7; D not certain. Germline CDR1 and CDR2: MNHEY and SVGAGI. This CDR3 comprises 11 residues. The CDR3 is CASMGGYEKYF. CDR3 DNA sequence: TGTGCCAGCATGGGTGGCTACGAGAAGTACTTC.

This clonotype has a handful of counts. The chain employs TRBV18 and TRBJ2-1; D is unresolved. Trimming removed 5 bases at V and 7 bases at J, with 15 bases between. Germline CDR1 KGHSH, CDR2 LQKENI. CDR3 size: 14 residues. CDR3 nucleotide sequence: TGTGCCAGCTCAATCTATGAAGCCCGAAATGAGCAGTTCTTC. Its translation is CASSIYEARNEQFF.

CDR3 sequence (DNA): TGTGCCAGCAGCTTGAATTGGCAGAGAGTCTACGAGCAGTACTTC. Translating gives CASSLNWQRVYEQYF. The rearrangement joins TRBV5-5 to TRBJ2-7; D not resolved. The CDR3 consists of 15 residues. Trimming took off 1 base at V and 3 bases at J, with 14 bases between the two ends. The germline V gene encodes CDR1 SGHKS and CDR2 YYEKEE (reference sequence).

The CDR3 spells CASSFRGQGVGEQYF. For the CDR3, the DNA is TGCGCCAGCAGCTTTCGGGGACAGGGAGTAGGTGAGCAGTACTTC. This chain links TRBV5-1 with TRBJ2-7; 9 bases agree with TRBD1. In germline, CDR1 is SGHRS, CDR2 YFSETQ. With V trimmed by 2 bases and J by 7 bases, 10 bases remained unmatched. This CDR3 has 15 amino acids.

This clonotype was observed many times. This chain connects TRBV20-1 to TRBJ2-7; D unclear. Germline V lookup: CDR1 DFQATT, CDR2 SNEGSKA (reference sequence). V dropped 2 bases and J dropped 6 bases, with 14 bases sitting between them. The CDR3 runs 13 residues. CDR3 in DNA: TGCAGTGCTAGAAGAGGTACAGTCACCGAGCAGTACTTC. Its protein is CSARRGTVTEQYF.

V gene TRBV12-3 or TRBV12-4 combines with J gene TRBJ2-1; D gene unclear. The CDR3 spans 11 residues. Trimming stripped 2 bases from V and 9 bases from J, with 5 bases between. The CDR3 region is CASSLKREQFF. The DNA for the CDR3 is TGTGCCAGCAGTTTAAAGCGTGAGCAGTTCTTC.

This clonotype was found many times. The chain couples TRBV2 to TRBJ2-5; TRBD2 aligns across 11 bases. The CDR3 has 15 amino acids. J was trimmed by 5 bases and V by 3 bases; bases with no gene match: 5. Germline V lookup: CDR1 SNHLY, CDR2 FYNNEI. The CDR3 protein is CASSDSGGAGETQYF. Here the CDR3 DNA reads TGTGCCAGCAGTGATAGCGGGGGGGCCGGGGAGACCCAGTACTTC.

The chain is built from TRBV7-9 and TRBJ1-4; 9 bases fit TRBD1. The CDR3 extends over 17 amino acids. V dropped 3 bases and J dropped 3; count of bases not matched to a gene: 8. Germline loops: CDR1 SEHNR, CDR2 FQNEAQ (reference sequence). CDR3 in amino acids: CASSFLTGGTANEKLFF. The DNA of the CDR3 is TGTGCCAGCAGCTTCCTAACAGGGGGCACTGCTAATGAAAAACTGTTTTTT. The variable domain in full, completed from reference TRBV7-9 and TRBJ1-4, reads DTGVSQNPRHKITKRGQNVTFRCDPISEHNRLYWYRQTLGQGPEFLTYFQNEAQLEKSRLLSDRFSAERPKGSFSTLEIQRTEQGDSAMYLCASSFLTGGTANEKLFFGSGTQLSVL.

The chain has TRBV12-3 or TRBV12-4 and TRBJ2-3; 7 bases line up with TRBD1. The V segment lost 6 bases and the J segment 3 bases; nucleotides outside the gene matches: 9. CDR3 length equals 15 residues. The DNA for the CDR3 is TGTGCCAGCAGACCAAACAGGGGAGTGACAGATACGCAGTATTTT. Translated: CASRPNRGVTDTQYF.